These 9 T cell receptor beta chains share one sample of origin, sequenced in a study of blood T cell repertoires in COVID-19. Sequencing used immunoSEQ multiplex PCR; TCRdb keeps in-frame clones, though not all of them. The data show tens of thousands of clones, about 90% seen once. Sequenced sample: peripheral blood. These receptors all come from a woman in her fifties or sixties with COVID-19, enrolled during active disease.

The gene calls are TRBV10-3 and TRBJ2-1; 9 bases agree with TRBD2. V shed 2 bases, J shed 4 bases, and the junction held 6 bases outside the gene matches. CDR1 and CDR2 (germline): ENHRY, SYGVKD. The CDR3 runs to 16 residues. CDR3 sequence (DNA): TGTGCCATCAGTGAGATGAGCGGGAGGTTATACAATGAGCAGTTCTTC. Translating gives CAISEMSGRLYNEQFF.

This clone came up a few times. This CDR3 is CATSRGTDTQYF. CDR3 nucleotide sequence: TGTGCCACCAGTCGGGGCACAGATACGCAGTATTTT. The chain employs TRBV24-1 and TRBJ2-3, with unresolved D. V shed 6 bases and J shed 1 base, with 4 bases lying between them. Germline values: CDR1 KGHDR, CDR2 SFDVKD. The CDR3 consists of 12 residues.

The V call is TRBV7-9, the J call TRBJ1-5, with 7 bases fitting TRBD1. J was trimmed by 1 base and V by 5 bases; bases with no gene match: 5. CDR1 and CDR2 (germline): SEHNR, FQNEAQ (reference sequence). CDR3 length equals 15 residues. CDR3 nucleotides: TGTGCCAGCAGCCTACAGGGGCAGAGCAATCAGCCCCAGCATTTT. Its translation: CASSLQGQSNQPQHF.

J is TRBJ2-2 and V is TRBV7-9; D perhaps matches TRBD1 (5 bases). V was trimmed by 5 bases and J by 1 base, leaving 14 bases between them. The CDR3 has 16 amino acids. The germline CDR1 and CDR2 sequences are SEHNR and FQNEAQ (reference sequence). This chain's CDR3 is CASSRRAAGNTGELFF. The CDR3 nucleotides read TGTGCCAGCAGCCGCAGGGCGGCCGGGAACACCGGGGAGCTGTTTTTT.

The chain carries TRBV7-9 and TRBJ2-6; 8 bases are a match to TRBD1. The CDR3 runs 17 residues. V shed 4 bases and J 1 base; nucleotides not matched to a gene: 6. Germline CDR1 and CDR2: SEHNR and FQNEAQ (reference sequence). CDR3 protein: CASSSDRDRSGANVLTF. In nucleotides, the CDR3 is TGTGCCAGCAGCTCCGACAGGGACAGGTCTGGGGCCAACGTCCTGACTTTC.

The gene calls are TRBV4-3 and TRBJ1-1; the match to TRBD1 covers 9 bases. Germline V gene sequence: CDR1 LGHNA, CDR2 YSLEER. This CDR3 region has 15 residues. The trim removed 3 bases at V and 1 base at J, leaving 3 bases unmatched. In nucleotides, the CDR3 is TGCGCCAGCAGCCACGGGACAGGGAGGAACACTGAAGCTTTCTTT. It codes for CASSHGTGRNTEAFF.

The chain employs TRBV19 and TRBJ2-6, with D possibly being TRBD2 (6 bases). V shed 4 bases and J shed 0 bases, with 13 bases lying between them. CDR1 LNHDA and CDR2 SQIVND come from the germline V gene (reference sequence). The length of the CDR3 is 17 residues. The CDR3 coding sequence is TGTGCCAGTAGTAGAGGGACCGGGAGCTCTGGGGCCAACGTCCTGACTTTC. Translation gives CASSRGTGSSGANVLTF.

V and J are TRBV7-2 and TRBJ1-2; D perhaps matches TRBD1 (5 bases). The CDR3 has 15 residues. The ends were cut back, 5 bases at V and 0 bases at J, with 13 bases in the middle. CDR1 is SGHTA and CDR2 is FQGNSA in the germline V gene. The chain's CDR3 is CASSLQADANYGYTF. DNA of the CDR3: TGTGCCAGCAGCCTACAGGCAGACGCTAACTATGGCTACACCTTC.

V and J are TRBV29-1 and TRBJ2-3, with D perhaps TRBD1 (6 bases). V was cut by 7 bases and J by 1 base, with 12 bases left in between. The germline V gene encodes CDR1 SQVTM and CDR2 ANQGSEA. The CDR3 contains 13 residues. The CDR3 protein is CSGAGVRTDTQYF. CDR3 coding DNA: TGCAGCGGCGCAGGGGTTCGCACAGATACGCAGTATTTT.